One sample yielded the 25 T cell receptor beta chains listed below, sequenced in a study of cytomegalovirus exposure and HLA in healthy donors. Clones were read by immunoSEQ multiplex PCR, and TCRdb kept only the in-frame ones, dropping some. The sample lists roughly 140,000 clones; just over 85% were seen once. Source material: PBMCs. The source is a woman younger than 35 in good health and CMV-seropositive.

The table lists this clone with a count of one. The chain has TRBV11-2 and TRBJ1-2; D is possibly TRBD1 (6 bases). Trimming stripped 5 bases from V and 1 base from J, with 20 bases between. CDR3 length: 17 residues. Germline loops: CDR1 SGHAT, CDR2 FQNNGV. The CDR3 bases are TGTGCCAGCAGCCGTTACCGAGGGACATCTTTTAACTATGGCTACACCTTC. It specifies CASSRYRGTSFNYGYTF.

This chain uses TRBV5-1 with TRBJ2-1; the match to TRBD2 covers 7 bases. CDR1 and CDR2 from the germline V gene are SGHRS and YFSETQ. The CDR3 runs 16 residues. The J segment lost 6 bases and the V segment lost 0 bases, leaving 9 bases of the junction unmatched. CDR3 DNA: TGCGCCAGCAGCTTGGTTGCGGGAGTGGGTAGCAATGAGCAGTTCTTC. It specifies CASSLVAGVGSNEQFF.

This CDR3 is CASSVDWAGEQYF. The CDR3 DNA follows: TGTGCCAGCAGCGTAGACTGGGCGGGAGAGCAGTACTTC. V usage is TRBV9 and J usage is TRBJ2-7, with D tentatively TRBD2 (6 bases). The V end lost 0 bases, the J end lost 7 bases, and 11 bases lay between the germline ends. The CDR3 is 13 amino acids. From germline, CDR1 is SGDLS and CDR2 YYNGEE.

The V call is TRBV28, the J call TRBJ2-1; 9 bases align to TRBD1. CDR1 and CDR2 (germline): MDHEN, SYDVKM. The junction had 8 bases not matched to a gene; V was cut back by 7 bases and J by 7 bases. The CDR3 runs 14 residues. The CDR3 DNA sequence: TGTGCCAGCATCCTGGGACAGGGTAGTAATGAGCAGTTCTTC. Its protein product is CASILGQGSNEQFF.

The V call is TRBV9, the J call TRBJ1-1; D perhaps matches TRBD1 (5 bases). V was trimmed by 4 bases and J by 2 bases, leaving 12 bases between them. The CDR3 is made up of 14 amino acids. The V gene's germline CDR1 is SGDLS and CDR2 YYNGEE. The CDR3 DNA follows: TGTGCCAGCAGCCGACAGTGGCGAAACACTGAAGCTTTCTTT. It encodes CASSRQWRNTEAFF.

V and J are TRBV5-4 and TRBJ1-1, with 12 bases that match TRBD1. This CDR3 spans 19 amino acids. After removal of 5 bases from V and 0 bases from J, the junction contained 14 bases not matched to a gene. From germline, CDR1 is SGHNT and CDR2 YYREEE (reference sequence). The CDR3, as DNA: TGTGCCAGCAGGGGGGGACAGGGGGCGGAGAATGGCCTGAACACTGAAGCTTTCTTT. Translation: CASRGGQGAENGLNTEAFF.

This chain connects TRBV7-9 to TRBJ2-1, with 12 positions matching TRBD2. Germline CDR1 reads SEHNR; CDR2 reads FQNEAQ (reference sequence). There are 18 residues in the CDR3. The V and J ends lost 2 bases and 0 bases, in that order; junction bases with no gene match: 5. In DNA form, the CDR3 reads TGTGCCAGCAGCTTACCCGGACTAGCGGGGAGCTCCTACAATGAGCAGTTCTTC. It codes for CASSLPGLAGSSYNEQFF.

Only one count was recorded for this clone. The CDR3 loop reads CASSPGTQISGNTIYF. CDR3 DNA sequence: TGTGCCAGCAGTCCCGGGACACAGATCTCTGGAAACACCATATATTTT. The rearrangement uses TRBV27 and TRBJ1-3; a weak D match, TRBD1 (6 bases). V was shortened by 5 bases and J by 0 bases, with 14 bases between the two germline ends. There are 16 residues in the CDR3. Germline V CDR1 and CDR2: MNHEY, SMNVEV (reference sequence).

The chain's CDR3 is CASSREAKGAQPQHF. The CDR3 DNA sequence: TGTGCCAGCAGCCGAGAGGCCAAGGGGGCTCAGCCCCAGCATTTT. The chain combines TRBV4-2 with TRBJ1-5, with 7 bases matching TRBD1. Looked up from germline, CDR1 is LGHNA and CDR2 is YNFKEQ. Trimming removed 4 bases from V and 6 bases from J; junction bases left unmatched: 9. The CDR3 sequence is 15 residues long.

The chain has TRBV9 and TRBJ1-2, with 7 nucleotides matching TRBD1. The CDR3 loop spans 17 amino acids. Trimming cost V 3 bases and J 2 bases; bases outside gene matches: 13. CDR1 SGDLS and CDR2 YYNGEE come from the germline V gene. The CDR3 loop is CASSAAGGFPSNYGYTF. CDR3 sequence (DNA): TGTGCCAGCAGCGCGGCAGGGGGGTTTCCCTCAAACTATGGCTACACCTTC.

This clone was detected a few times. The chain employs TRBV19 and TRBJ2-1, with TRBD2 matching over 7 bases. The CDR3 consists of 14 residues. Germline CDR1 is LNHDA and CDR2 is SQIVND (reference sequence). Trimming cost V 5 bases and J 2 bases; bases outside gene matches: 3. CDR3 coding DNA: TGTGCCAGTAGTCGTAGCGGGCCCTACAATGAGCAGTTCTTC. It yields the protein CASSRSGPYNEQFF.

This chain connects TRBV9 to TRBJ2-2; 15 nucleotides agree with TRBD2. Germline V gene lookup returns CDR1 SGDLS and CDR2 YYNGEE. V was clipped by 3 bases and J by 4 bases; unmatched bases: 10. CDR3 size: 19 residues. The CDR3 protein is CASSEGLAGGGSVTGELFF. CDR3 nucleotides: TGTGCCAGCAGCGAGGGACTAGCGGGGGGTGGGTCGGTCACCGGGGAGCTGTTTTTT. The full variable domain, completed using reference TRBV9 and TRBJ2-2, is DSGVTQTPKHLITATGQRVTLRCSPRSGDLSVYWYQQSLDQGLQFLIQYYNGEERAKGNILERFSAQQFPDLHSELNLSSLELGDSALYFCASSEGLAGGGSVTGELFFGEGSRLTVL.

CDR3 bases: TGCAGCGTCTCGACTAGCGGGGGGCCCGAGACCCAGTACTTC. Translation: CSVSTSGGPETQYF. The V and J genes are TRBV29-1 and TRBJ2-5; 13 positions match TRBD2. With V trimmed by 6 bases and J by 5 bases, 6 bases remained unmatched. CDR3 length: 14 amino acids. The germline gives CDR1 SQVTM, CDR2 ANQGSEA.

J is TRBJ1-1 and V is TRBV5-4; 7 bases agree with TRBD1. This CDR3 is built from 14 residues. V was pared by 4 bases and J by 1 base, with 4 bases of the junction left unmatched. Germline V gives CDR1 SGHNT, CDR2 YYREEE (reference sequence). The CDR3 reads CASSLRQGNTEAFF. The CDR3 DNA is TGTGCCAGCAGCCTCCGACAGGGGAACACTGAAGCTTTCTTT.

The chain employs TRBV28 and TRBJ2-7, with 12 nucleotides matching TRBD2. The V gene end was trimmed by 2 bases and the J gene end by 3 bases; junction bases not matched to a gene: 8. This CDR3 has 17 amino acids. Germline CDR1 and CDR2: MDHEN and SYDVKM. The CDR3, as DNA: TGTGCCAGCAGTTTACGACTAGCGGGAGTTGGTGTCTACGAGCAGTACTTC. Translated, it gives CASSLRLAGVGVYEQYF.

The chain carries TRBV19 and TRBJ2-3; no reliable D call. Per the germline V gene, CDR1 is LNHDA and CDR2 is SQIVND (reference sequence). Trimming pared 2 bases from V and 1 base from J, leaving 4 bases between. The CDR3 is made up of 13 amino acids. The CDR3 protein is CASSIQGTDTQYF. CDR3 sequence (DNA): TGTGCCAGTAGTATACAGGGCACAGATACGCAGTATTTT.

The V call is TRBV4-3, the J call TRBJ2-2; D remains ambiguous. The CDR3 is 15 residues long. Trimming cost V 5 bases and J 1 base, with 11 bases left between them. CDR1 LGHNA and CDR2 YSLEER come from the germline V gene. The CDR3 nucleotides are TGCGCCAGCAGCTACCAATACAGGAACACCGGGGAGCTGTTTTTT. Amino acids: CASSYQYRNTGELFF.

As DNA, the CDR3 is TGTGCCACCAGCAGAGGTCTTTTTAATCAGCCCCAGCATTTT. It codes for CATSRGLFNQPQHF. The J gene is TRBJ1-5, the V gene TRBV15; D is ambiguous. The CDR3 spans 14 residues. Trimming shortened V by 1 base and J by 4 bases, and 8 bases separated the two germline ends. From germline, CDR1 is LNHNV and CDR2 YYDKDF (reference sequence).

As to this clone: The junction and the germline gene differ at one end; a read error may be behind it. The gene calls are TRBV7-7 and TRBJ2-1, with 11 positions matching TRBD2. The germline V gene encodes CDR1 SSHAT and CDR2 FNYEAQ (reference sequence). CDR3 length: 16 residues. For the CDR3, the DNA is TGTGCTAGCAGCGCCGGAGTAGCGGGGGGGCTCAATGAGCAGTTCTTC. Its protein is CASSAGVAGGLNEQFF. Based on the CDR3 plus reference TRBV7-7 and TRBJ2-1, the full variable domain is GAGVSQSPRYKVTKRGQDVTLRCDPISSHATLYWYQQALGQGPEFLTYFNYEAQPDKSGLPSDRFSAERPEGSISTLTIQRTEQRDSAMYRCASSAGVAGGLNEQFFGPGTRLTVL.

The chain has TRBV4-1 and TRBJ2-1; 7 positions match TRBD2. CDR3 length: 16 amino acids. The junction had 14 bases not matched to a gene; V was cut back by 3 bases and J by 9 bases. From germline, CDR1 is MGHRA and CDR2 YSYEKL. In DNA, the CDR3 is TGCGCCAGCAGCCATGTCCCTGGACTAGGACTGGTTGAGCAGTTCTTC. Translated, it gives CASSHVPGLGLVEQFF.

The chain is built from TRBV7-9 and TRBJ1-2; D perhaps matches TRBD1 (5 bases). V was clipped by 2 bases and J by 7 bases, with 17 bases between them. Germline V gene data show CDR1 as SEHNR and CDR2 as FQNEAQ (reference sequence). The CDR3 consists of 15 residues. CDR3 sequence: CASSLLGQGDTGYTF. DNA for the CDR3: TGTGCCAGCAGCTTATTGGGGCAAGGGGATACTGGCTACACCTTC.

This chain connects TRBV15 to TRBJ2-5; TRBD2 agrees at 12 bases. V lost 0 bases and J lost 5; bases outside the gene matches: 10. The CDR3 loop spans 18 amino acids. Germline CDR1 reads LNHNV; CDR2 reads YYDKDF (reference sequence). The DNA for the CDR3 is TGTGCCACCAGCAGAGATCCCCTAGCGGGGGGGCTTTTGGAGACCCAGTACTTC. It encodes CATSRDPLAGGLLETQYF.

Comment on this clone: Other DNA sequences from this sample encode an identical CDR3 as well. The chain is built from TRBV28 and TRBJ2-7; 8 bases map to TRBD2. The CDR3 has 14 residues. The V gene end was trimmed by 2 bases and the J gene end by 0 bases; junction bases not matched to a gene: 0. CDR1 MDHEN and CDR2 SYDVKM come from the germline V gene. CDR3: CASSLSGSSYEQYF. The CDR3 DNA follows: TGTGCCAGCAGTTTAAGCGGGAGCTCCTACGAGCAGTACTTC.

A single count supports this clone. The V and J genes are TRBV7-2 and TRBJ1-1; D perhaps matches TRBD1 (6 bases). Trimming stripped 3 bases from V and 4 bases from J, with 15 bases between. The germline gives CDR1 SGHTA, CDR2 FQGNSA. CDR3 length: 15 residues. The CDR3, as DNA: TGTGCCAGCAGCTTCCAGGGGCCGGTGAGCACTGAAGCTTTCTTT. Protein sequence: CASSFQGPVSTEAFF.

The rearrangement uses TRBV7-3 and TRBJ2-5; 8 bases map to TRBD1. Looked up from germline, CDR1 is SGHTA and CDR2 is FQGTGA. CDR3 length: 16 amino acids. V lost 2 bases and J lost 4; bases outside the gene matches: 9. The CDR3 nucleotides are TGTGCCAGCAGCTTATCCGGACAGGGTGGGCCAGAGACCCAGTACTTC. It codes for CASSLSGQGGPETQYF. Full variable domain (missing parts from reference TRBV7-3 and TRBJ2-5): GAGVSQTPSNKVTEKGKYVELRCDPISGHTALYWYRQSLGQGPEFLIYFQGTGAADDSGLPNDRFFAVRPEGSVSTLKIQRTERGDSAVYLCASSLSGQGGPETQYFGPGTRLLVL.